These T cell receptor beta chains were read from a single sample in a study of CD8 T cells in seronegative destructive rheumatoid arthritis. Produced via immunoSEQ multiplex PCR; TCRdb's table is partial and in-frame only. The sample has thousands of clones, 70% to 85% seen once. Sequenced material: CD8+ T cells from blood. The receptors were sampled from a woman aged 50 or older with seronegative destructive rheumatoid arthritis. Both conserved end residues are part of each CDR3. A D gene is named only where the DNA matches it firmly. Expanded clones are given a class, and other clones once, few, many or no size at all.

cdr3_aa cdr3_nt j_call d_call clone_size v_call
CASSLAESSYEQYF TGTGCTAGCAGCTTAGCGGAGTCGTCCTACGAGCAGTACTTC TRBJ2-7 NA NA TRBV7-7
CASSSRSDEQFF TGCGCCAGCAGCTCCCGGTCCGATGAGCAGTTCTTC TRBJ2-1 NA NA TRBV5-1
CASKERGGLSNEQFF TGTGCCAGCAAGGAGCGGGGGGGCTTGTCAAATGAGCAGTTCTTC TRBJ2-1 TRBD2 NA TRBV6-5
CASSATGTALEAFF TGTGCCAGCAGTGCAACCGGGACAGCCCTTGAAGCTTTCTTT TRBJ1-1 TRBD1 large TRBV6-4
CASSWRQQIEAFF TGTGCCAGCAGCTGGCGACAACAAATTGAAGCTTTCTTT TRBJ1-1 NA NA TRBV11-2
CASSQGQSSYEQYF TGTGCCAGTAGTCAAGGACAGAGCTCCTACGAGCAGTACTTC TRBJ2-7 NA medium-sized TRBV19
CSAKPVEQYF TGCAGTGCCAAACCGGTCGAGCAGTACTTC TRBJ2-7 NA NA TRBV20-1
CASSEPLTGTDTQYF TGTGCCAGCAGCGAGCCCTTGACTGGCACAGATACGCAGTATTTT TRBJ2-3 NA NA TRBV9
CASSSYGTGTEQYF TGTGCCAGCAGTTCATACGGGACAGGGACGGAGCAGTACTTC TRBJ2-7 TRBD1 NA TRBV27
CARNIWRGTGRSSLCGSPAEQYF TGTGCCAGAAACATCTGGAGGGGGACAGGACGATCCTCGTTGTGTGGATCCCCGGCGGAGCAGTACTTC TRBJ2-7 TRBD1 NA TRBV5-3
CASSPGQNFFGYTF TGTGCCAGCAGCCCGGGACAGAACTTTTTTGGCTACACCTTC TRBJ1-2 TRBD1 NA TRBV5-6
CASSDRDRVYEQYF TGTGCCAGCAGCGACCGGGACAGGGTGTACGAGCAGTACTTC TRBJ2-7 TRBD1 NA TRBV28
CASSQEASSLSLYGYTF TGCGCCAGCAGCCAAGAAGCCTCTTCCCTCTCTCTTTATGGCTACACCTTC TRBJ1-2 NA few TRBV4-1
CASSEMEGNYGYTF TGTGCCAGCAGTGAAATGGAGGGAAACTATGGCTACACCTTC TRBJ1-2 NA NA TRBV6-5
CANSLEGQGLLSYNEQFF TGTGCCAACAGCTTGGAGGGACAGGGACTTCTCTCCTACAATGAGCAGTTCTTC TRBJ2-1 TRBD1 NA TRBV5-6
CASSSYSGGQYQETQYF TGTGCCAGCAGCTCATATAGCGGGGGGCAGTACCAAGAGACCCAGTACTTC TRBJ2-5 TRBD2 NA TRBV13
CASSIIAGGRPEQFF TGTGCCAGCAGTATCATAGCGGGGGGGCGGCCTGAGCAGTTCTTC TRBJ2-1 TRBD2 NA TRBV27
CASSASYEQYF TGTGCCAGCAGTGCCAGCTACGAGCAGTACTTC TRBJ2-7 NA NA TRBV25-1
CASSVGKGGLNTEAFF TGTGCCAGCAGCGTAGGCAAAGGGGGCCTAAACACTGAAGCTTTCTTT TRBJ1-1 TRBD1 few TRBV9
CASSVSGSYNSPLHF TGTGCCAGCAGCGTATCCGGCTCCTATAATTCACCCCTCCACTTT TRBJ1-6 NA NA TRBV9
CASSFGRSYEQYF TGTGCCAGCAGTTTCGGCAGGTCCTACGAGCAGTACTTC TRBJ2-7 NA NA TRBV27
CASKGLAGETQYF TGTGCCAGCAAGGGACTAGCGGGAGAGACCCAGTACTTC TRBJ2-5 TRBD2 few TRBV2
CASSLGKPGQGDEQYF TGCGCCAGCAGCTTGGGGAAACCGGGACAGGGAGACGAGCAGTACTTC TRBJ2-7 TRBD1 NA TRBV5-1
CASRSYEQYF TGTGCCTCAAGGAGTTACGAGCAGTACTTC TRBJ2-7 NA NA TRBV5-8
CASSLGGFEQYF TGTGCCAGCAGTTTAGGGGGCTTCGAGCAGTACTTC TRBJ2-7 NA NA TRBV27
CASSLRQGRQETQYF TGTGCCAGCAGCTTAAGGCAGGGGCGGCAAGAGACCCAGTACTTC TRBJ2-5 NA NA TRBV7-9
CASSQDWPATAETQYF TGCGCCAGCAGCCAAGATTGGCCAGCGACTGCGGAGACCCAGTACTTC TRBJ2-5 NA NA TRBV4-1
CASSRDTKYGYTF TGTGCCAGCAGCCGGGACACCAAATATGGCTACACCTTC TRBJ1-2 NA few TRBV28